This TCR beta chain was identified during a study of T-cell reconstitution after alpha-beta-depleted transplantation in children. Overall study results and limits: The origin of alpha-beta T cells about two months after transplant was reportedly several hundred expanded graft clones. There were some patients whose high TCRbeta diversity at day 60 came from surviving recipient T cells and thymic progenitors. One year after transplant, T-cell counts and diversity came mostly from newly produced T cells.

V lost 2 bases, J lost 8 bases, and 13 bases lay in between. The CDR3 totals 15 residues. From germline, CDR1 is SEHNR and CDR2 FQNEAQ (reference sequence). This clonotype was counted ten times or more. Its antigen is still unknown. TCRbeta library preparation incorporated unique molecular identifiers. TCRdb analysed the PCR reads with MiXCR anew, one entry per CDR3 protein. The table has some 200,000 distinct CDR3 sequences, about 8.2% seen once; the top ten hold about a third. This chain connects TRBV7-9 to TRBJ1-6, with D possibly being TRBD1 (5 bases). Sequences were derived from PBMCs, mostly from graft donor cells, sampled 360 days after TCRalphabeta/CD19-depleted stem cell transplant. This sequence originates from a male patient between 2 and 15 years old who had a stem cell transplant for acute myeloid leukemia, so the T cells may come from the graft donor. The CDR3 loop reads CASSLRGSGDSPLHF. The CDR3 nucleotides read TGTGCCAGCAGCTTAAGGGGATCGGGAGATTCACCCCTCCACTTT.